A single sample gave rise to the 5 T cell receptor beta chains below, sequenced in a study of PD-1 blockade in classical Hodgkin lymphoma. Every patient relapsed after autologous stem cell transplantation, and brentuximab vedotin exposure varied. The data were produced by immunoSEQ multiplex PCR, yet TCRdb's version contains in-frame clones alone and is incomplete. This table holds tens of thousands of clones, approximately 84% found once. Sequencing was performed on peripheral blood mononuclear cells (PBMCs), taken at baseline. All receptors come from a human donor with classical Hodgkin lymphoma.

The rearrangement joins TRBV5-8 to TRBJ2-7, with D perhaps matching TRBD1 (5 bases). Germline values: CDR1 SGHTS, CDR2 YDEGEE. The CDR3 extends over 14 amino acids. The V end was cut by 4 bases, the J end by 4 bases, with 15 bases between. The CDR3 sequence: CASSLGQGVYEQYF. DNA of the CDR3: TGTGCCAGCAGCCTCGGGCAGGGTGTATACGAGCAGTACTTC.

This clone was seen only once. The chain links TRBV4-3 to TRBJ2-7; the D gene is possibly TRBD2 (6 bases). With 3 bases removed from V and 3 bases from J, the gap between germline ends came to 12 bases. Germline lookup yields CDR1 LGHNA and CDR2 YSLEER. This CDR3 has 14 amino acids. The CDR3 sequence is CASSQDAGRYEQYF. In DNA form, the CDR3 reads TGCGCCAGCAGCCAGGATGCGGGGCGCTACGAGCAGTACTTC.

This clone has just one count. The gene calls are TRBV7-2 and TRBJ1-1; 8 bases are shared with TRBD1. Looked up from germline, CDR1 is SGHTA and CDR2 is FQGNSA. CDR3 length: 15 residues. V was pared by 3 bases and J by 4 bases, with 7 bases of the junction left unmatched. The CDR3 is CASSLRQGAGTEAFF. CDR3 DNA: TGTGCCAGCAGCTTGCGTCAGGGGGCCGGCACTGAAGCTTTCTTT.

V and J are TRBV7-3 and TRBJ2-7; D call uncertain. V lost 0 bases to trimming and J lost 3 bases, with 12 bases between them. The CDR3 runs to 15 residues. Germline loops: CDR1 SGHTA, CDR2 FQGTGA. The CDR3 region is CASSLTPGFVYEQYF. CDR3 coding DNA: TGTGCCAGCAGCTTAACTCCGGGTTTCGTCTACGAGCAGTACTTC.

This clone is a singleton in its sample. The V gene is TRBV10-3, the J gene TRBJ2-2; possibly TRBD1 or TRBD2 for D (6 bases each). Trimming shortened V by 7 bases and J by 5 bases, and 8 bases separated the two germline ends. The CDR3 consists of 12 residues. The germline CDR1 and CDR2 sequences are ENHRY and SYGVKD. In DNA, the CDR3 is TGTGCCATCAAAGGGGGGACCGGGGAGCTGTTTTTT. Translating it yields CAIKGGTGELFF.